The 20 T cell receptor beta chains below come from one sample, sequenced in a study of blood T cell repertoires in COVID-19. This table comes from immunoSEQ multiplex PCR, and its TCRdb copy is limited to in-frame clones, with some not included. The sample consists of 65,000 to 85,000 clones, about 90% of them appearing once. Sample: peripheral blood. Receptor source: a human donor in a cohort sampled during active COVID-19.

The V gene is TRBV6-5, the J gene TRBJ2-3, with D possibly TRBD1 on 6 matching bases. V lost 7 bases to trimming and J lost 6 bases, with 17 bases between them. Germline assignment: CDR1 MNHEY and CDR2 SVGAGI. CDR3 length: 14 residues. The CDR3 nucleotides read TGTGCCAGCACCCGGACAGACCTGGATGATACGCAGTATTTT. It is translated as CASTRTDLDDTQYF.

The J gene is TRBJ1-2, the V gene TRBV7-2, with D uncertain. CDR3 length: 13 residues. Germline CDR1 reads SGHTA; CDR2 reads FQGNSA. Trimming cost V 5 bases and J 4 bases, with 11 bases left between them. CDR3 bases: TGTGCCAGCAGCGAGATAGAAGCCTATGGCTACACCTTC. It encodes CASSEIEAYGYTF.

This chain's CDR3 is CASSSAAEGGQPQHF. CDR3 nucleotides: TGTGCCAGCAGTTCAGCGGCGGAAGGGGGTCAGCCCCAGCATTTT. The rearrangement uses TRBV28 and TRBJ1-5; a possible D gene is TRBD1 (6 bases). Trimming took off 4 bases at V and 6 bases at J, with 16 bases between the two ends. The germline V gene has CDR1 MDHEN and CDR2 SYDVKM. CDR3 length equals 15 residues.

A few counts support this clone. The CDR3 DNA reads as TGTGCCAGCAGTGAGAGCGGGACGGGCGTCAGGGAGCTGTTTTTT. Its protein product is CASSESGTGVRELFF. The chain employs TRBV28 and TRBJ2-2, with 7 nucleotides matching TRBD2. J was trimmed by 9 bases and V by 5 bases; bases with no gene match: 12. This CDR3 has 15 residues. In germline, CDR1 is MDHEN, CDR2 SYDVKM.

The chain recombines TRBV7-2 with TRBJ2-5; 9 bases line up with TRBD2. Germline loops: CDR1 SGHTA, CDR2 FQGNSA. Germline trimming cut 2 bases from V and 3 bases from J; bases unmatched to any gene: 7. The CDR3 spans 16 residues. The CDR3 region has the DNA TGTGCCAGCAGCTTAAGGGCGGGAGGGGGCGAAGAGACCCAGTACTTC. This translates into CASSLRAGGGEETQYF.

V and J are TRBV19 and TRBJ1-5; a possible D gene is TRBD1 (6 bases). V was shortened by 6 bases and J by 7 bases, with 16 bases between the two germline ends. The CDR3 has 14 residues. Germline V CDR1 and CDR2: LNHDA, SQIVND (reference sequence). The CDR3 loop reads CASSLLGGQQPQHF. Here the CDR3 DNA reads TGTGCCAGTAGCCTCTTGGGGGGGCAACAGCCCCAGCATTTT.

The rearrangement joins TRBV10-2 to TRBJ1-1; possibly TRBD1 for D (5 bases). The CDR3 spans 13 residues. V was clipped by 6 bases and J by 1 base, with 9 bases between them. CDR1 is WSHSY and CDR2 is SAAADI in the germline V gene. The CDR3 here is CASRVGGNTEAFF. The CDR3 nucleotides are TGCGCCAGCAGGGTGGGGGGGAACACTGAAGCTTTCTTT.

The V and J genes are TRBV6-5 and TRBJ2-1, with 8 bases matching TRBD2. CDR3 length equals 14 residues. Germline CDR1 is MNHEY and CDR2 is SVGAGI. The ends lost 4 bases at V and 6 bases at J; junction bases unmatched: 5. The CDR3 DNA is TGTGCCAGCAGTTCGGGGGGGGTAGGCAATGAGCAGTTCTTC. Translated, it gives CASSSGGVGNEQFF.

V and J are TRBV5-1 and TRBJ2-7, with 9 nucleotides matching TRBD2. Germline loops: CDR1 SGHRS, CDR2 YFSETQ. V lost 5 bases to trimming and J lost 2 bases; unmatched junction nucleotides: 8. CDR3 size: 15 residues. The CDR3 DNA reads TGCGCCAGCAGGGGTAGCGGGAGCCTTACCTACGAGCAGTACTTC. Protein product: CASRGSGSLTYEQYF.

The chain is built from TRBV6-5 and TRBJ2-6; D gene uncertain. V was shortened by 5 bases and J by 3 bases, with 11 bases between the two germline ends. Germline V gene sequence: CDR1 MNHEY, CDR2 SVGAGI. The CDR3 totals 15 residues. The CDR3 loop reads CASSPRSGGANVLTF. The CDR3, as DNA: TGTGCCAGCAGTCCTCGGTCGGGTGGGGCCAACGTCCTGACTTTC.

This clone appeared once. CDR3 loop: CASGLVGAGGIQETQYF. As DNA, the CDR3 is TGTGCTAGTGGTTTGGTAGGGGCAGGGGGTATACAAGAGACCCAGTACTTC. The rearrangement uses TRBV12-5 and TRBJ2-5; 7 bases align to TRBD1. V shed 0 bases, J shed 2 bases, and the junction held 9 bases outside the gene matches. The CDR3 spans 17 residues. In germline, CDR1 is LGHNT, CDR2 FRNRAP. The whole variable domain, filled in from reference TRBV12-5 and TRBJ2-5, reads DARVTQTPRHKVTEMGQEVTMRCQPILGHNTVFWYRQTMMQGLELLAYFRNRAPLDDSGMPKDRFSAEMPDATLATLKIQPSEPRDSAVYFCASGLVGAGGIQETQYFGPGTRLLVL.

The chain recombines TRBV6-1 with TRBJ1-2, with D maybe TRBD1 (5 bases). V was pared by 3 bases and J by 4 bases, with 18 bases between. CDR3 length equals 16 residues. CDR1 is MNHNS and CDR2 is SASEGT in the germline V gene. CDR3 sequence: CASSETSGGLIYGYTF. The DNA for the CDR3 is TGTGCCAGCAGTGAGACTTCGGGGGGACTGATCTATGGCTACACCTTC.

This clone came up a few times. The rearrangement uses TRBV7-2 and TRBJ1-4, with 7 bases that match TRBD1. Unmatched junction bases numbered 7, after V lost 4 bases and J lost 8 bases. The CDR3 contains 14 residues. CDR1 is SGHTA and CDR2 is FQGNSA in the germline V gene. CDR3 bases: TGTGCCAGCAGCTACCGACAGGGTCGAGAAAAACTGTTTTTT. It yields the protein CASSYRQGREKLFF. Full variable domain (missing parts from reference TRBV7-2 and TRBJ1-4): GAGVSQSPSNKVTEKGKDVELRCDPISGHTALYWYRQSLGQGLEFLIYFQGNSAPDKSGLPSDRFSAERTGGSVSTLTIQRTQQEDSAVYLCASSYRQGREKLFFGSGTQLSVL.

The V gene is TRBV5-6, the J gene TRBJ2-1; D ambiguous. CDR3 length equals 11 residues. Looked up from germline, CDR1 is SGHDT and CDR2 is YYEEEE. The V gene lost 0 bases and the J gene lost 10 bases, with 5 bases spanning the gap. The CDR3 sequence: CASSLAVEQFF. CDR3 coding DNA: TGTGCCAGCAGCTTGGCCGTAGAGCAGTTCTTC.

As to this clone: Other nucleotide sequences in the sample specify the same CDR3. The chain is built from TRBV12-3 or TRBV12-4 and TRBJ1-3; D remains unclear. The V and J ends lost 2 bases and 4 bases respectively, with 6 bases between them. The CDR3 runs to 13 residues. The CDR3 DNA sequence: TGTGCCAGCAGTTTATATTCCGGAAACACCATATATTTT. The encoded protein is CASSLYSGNTIYF.

This sequence joins TRBV25-1 and TRBJ2-6; no definite D call. V lost 6 bases to trimming and J lost 4 bases, with 7 bases between them. Germline-derived CDR1 and CDR2 are MGHDK and SYGVNS. The CDR3 is made up of 13 amino acids. The CDR3 nucleotides read TGTGCCAGCAGGACTGCCGGGGCCAACGTCCTGACTTTC. Protein sequence: CASRTAGANVLTF.

Notes on this clone: A read error may produce the germline difference seen at one junction end. V is TRBV6-5 and J is TRBJ2-7; maybe TRBD1 (6 bases). Looked up from germline, CDR1 is MNHEY and CDR2 is SVGAGI. The CDR3 covers 13 residues. DNA for the CDR3: TGTGCCAGCAGTTACTCGGCAGGGGCCTACCTCCACTTC. Amino acid sequence: CASSYSAGAYLHF.

This clone was detected only a few times. This chain connects TRBV13 to TRBJ1-2; 7 bases line up with TRBD1. V shed 5 bases, J shed 8 bases, and the junction held 11 bases outside the gene matches. From germline, CDR1 is PRHDT and CDR2 FYEKMQ (reference sequence). This CDR3 has 14 amino acids. CDR3 residues: CASSDSRQGGGYTF. As DNA, the CDR3 is TGTGCCAGCAGCGATTCCAGACAGGGAGGCGGCTACACCTTC.

V is TRBV6-5 and J is TRBJ1-2; possibly TRBD1 for D (5 bases). The germline CDR1 and CDR2 sequences are MNHEY and SVGAGI. The CDR3 runs 16 residues. V was cut by 1 base and J by 4 bases, with 16 bases left in between. CDR3 nucleotide sequence: TGTGCCAGCAGTTACTATTGGGGCAGGATTATCTATGGCTACACCTTC. Protein sequence: CASSYYWGRIIYGYTF.

The rearrangement uses TRBV5-1 and TRBJ1-1, with 7 bases lining up with TRBD1. CDR1 is SGHRS and CDR2 is YFSETQ in the germline V gene. The CDR3 covers 13 residues. The V segment lost 2 bases and the J segment 3 bases; nucleotides outside the gene matches: 1. CDR3 protein: CASSFQGDTEAFF. The DNA for the CDR3 is TGCGCCAGCAGCTTCCAGGGGGACACTGAAGCTTTCTTT. Combining the CDR3 with reference TRBV5-1 and TRBJ1-1 gives the whole variable domain KAGVTQTPRYLIKTRGQQVTLSCSPISGHRSVSWYQQTPGQGLQFLFEYFSETQRNKGNFPGRFSGRQFSNSRSEMNVSTLELGDSALYLCASSFQGDTEAFFGQGTRLTVV.